Listed here are 11 T cell receptor beta chains from one sample, sequenced in a study of breast tumors, draining lymph nodes, adjacent tissues. MiXCR, run by TCRdb on the multiplex PCR reads, gives a single entry per CDR3 protein. This table holds roughly 7,000 distinct CDR3 sequences, 43% found once. Material for sequencing was tumor-adjacent breast tissue. The receptors were sampled from a female donor with breast cancer. Some clones in this sample may be carry-over from other donors' samples.

Ten or more counts support this clonotype. V and J are TRBV4-2 and TRBJ2-4, with TRBD1 matching over 9 bases. Germline V lookup: CDR1 LGHNA, CDR2 YNFKEQ. There are 14 residues in the CDR3. The V gene end was trimmed by 4 bases and the J gene end by 5 bases; junction bases not matched to a gene: 3. The CDR3 DNA reads TGTGCCAGCAGCCCGGGACAGGGACAAAACATTCAGTACTTC. It translates to CASSPGQGQNIQYF.

This clonotype was seen repeatedly, ten times or more. The chain joins TRBV20-1 to TRBJ2-1; the match to TRBD2 covers 7 bases. Germline V gives CDR1 DFQATT, CDR2 SNEGSKA (reference sequence). The CDR3 spans 16 residues. V gave up 3 bases and J gave up 7 bases; unmatched junction bases: 15. CDR3 DNA: TGCAGTGCTAGTGGGGAGGGTAGTCCCGTTGGTAATGAGCAGTTCTTC. This gives the protein CSASGEGSPVGNEQFF.

By share of the sample, this clonotype is medium-sized. The CDR3 is CSVTYTQDPPETQYF. In DNA, the CDR3 is TGCAGCGTTACCTATACTCAGGATCCACCGGAGACCCAGTACTTC. The J gene is TRBJ2-5, the V gene TRBV29-1; D is uncertain. Trimming took 5 bases from V and 5 from J, leaving 21 bases between them. The CDR3 sequence is 15 residues long. CDR1 and CDR2 (germline): SQVTM, ANQGSEA.

The CDR3 bases are TGTGCCACCAGTGATTCGCTCGATGTGCAGTTCTTC. Amino acids: CATSDSLDVQFF. The V and J genes are TRBV24-1 and TRBJ2-1; D not certain. The CDR3 sequence is 12 residues long. Germline CDR1 reads KGHDR; CDR2 reads SFDVKD. Trimming removed 2 bases from V and 12 bases from J, with 10 bases in between.

This chain links TRBV12-3 or TRBV12-4 with TRBJ2-7; TRBD1 matches at 8 bases. The junction had 3 bases not matched to a gene; V was cut back by 9 bases and J by 5 bases. The CDR3 has 11 amino acids. CDR3 in DNA: TGTGCCAGTGGACAGGGTAACGAGCAGTACTTC. It specifies CASGQGNEQYF.

The CDR3: CSAATSGRGNEQFF. CDR3 coding DNA: TGCAGTGCGGCGACTAGCGGGAGAGGAAATGAGCAGTTCTTC. The chain combines TRBV20-1 with TRBJ2-1; 12 bases match TRBD2. V dropped 6 bases and J dropped 7; count of bases not matched to a gene: 7. The CDR3 length is 14 residues. Germline CDR1 DFQATT, CDR2 SNEGSKA (reference sequence).

This clonotype was seen once. V usage is TRBV7-8 and J usage is TRBJ1-2; D gene uncertain. The CDR3 sequence is 16 residues long. The V end lost 1 base, the J end lost 2 bases, and 14 bases lay between the germline ends. Germline V CDR1 and CDR2: SGHVS, FQNEAQ. The CDR3 sequence: CASSLEGGKANYGYTF. The DNA of the CDR3 is TGTGCCAGCAGCTTAGAAGGCGGTAAAGCAAACTATGGCTACACCTTC.

This clonotype is deemed medium-sized. The V and J genes are TRBV30 and TRBJ2-7, with D possibly TRBD2 on 7 matching bases. Per germline, CDR1 GTSNPN and CDR2 SVGIG (reference sequence). This CDR3 comprises 14 residues. Trimming took 3 bases from V and 5 from J, leaving 17 bases between them. The CDR3 bases are TGTGCCTGGAGCCTGGGAGGGGGGGATGACGAGCAGTACTTC. Translation: CAWSLGGGDDEQYF. Full variable domain (rest looked up from reference TRBV30 and TRBJ2-7): SQTIHQWPATLVQPVGSPLSLECTVEGTSNPNLYWYRQAAGRGLQLLFYSVGIGQISSEVPQNLSASRPQDRQFILSSKKLLLSDSGFYLCAWSLGGGDDEQYFGPGTRLTVT.

The chain combines TRBV2 with TRBJ2-7; 8 nucleotides line up with TRBD2. V was pared by 4 bases and J by 2 bases, with 7 bases of the junction left unmatched. Germline CDR1 SNHLY, CDR2 FYNNEI. The CDR3 has 15 residues. CDR3 nucleotides: TGTGCCAGCAGTGTCGTTAGCGGGACGACCTACGAGCAGTACTTC. It encodes CASSVVSGTTYEQYF. Variable domain in full (rest from reference TRBV2 and TRBJ2-7): EPEVTQTPSHQVTQMGQEVILRCVPISNHLYFYWYRQILGQKVEFLVSFYNNEISEKSEIFDDQFSVERPDGSNFTLKIRSTKLEDSAMYFCASSVVSGTTYEQYFGPGTRLTVT.

The chain recombines TRBV18 with TRBJ1-6, with 7 nucleotides matching TRBD1. CDR1 is KGHSH and CDR2 is LQKENI in the germline V gene. Trimming at V came to 6 bases and at J to 4 bases, leaving 15 bases not matched to a gene. The length of the CDR3 is 18 residues. The CDR3 region has the DNA TGTGCCAGCTCGCGGGACAGTATTACCCCATTTTATAATTCACCCCTCCACTTT. Translation gives CASSRDSITPFYNSPLHF.

This clonotype was counted at least ten times. The gene calls are TRBV7-3 and TRBJ2-1; TRBD1 is a possible D gene (6 bases). The CDR3 spans 13 residues. V gave up 6 bases and J gave up 8 bases, with 14 bases separating them. Germline-derived CDR1 and CDR2 are SGHTA and FQGTGA. For the CDR3, the DNA is TGTGCCAGCAGTCCTGGGGGCTATGATGAGCAGTTCTTC. Its protein is CASSPGGYDEQFF.